Below, 23 T cell receptor beta chains from the same sample are listed, as sequenced in a study of T cells in Graves' hyperthyroidism and ophthalmopathy. The source material, RNA transcripts, was used to amplify TCR beta CDR3 regions. The HTBI primer set served for first-round RT-PCR of the TCR CDR3. MiXCR, run by TCRdb on the multiplex PCR reads, gives a single entry per CDR3 protein. The sample carries hundreds of thousands of distinct CDR3 sequences, 22% recorded once. Input material: blood. The receptors shown here come from a man aged 25-40 years with Graves' ophthalmopathy.

This clonotype was recorded a few times. This chain joins TRBV29-1 and TRBJ2-7, with 7 bases fitting TRBD1. Germline CDR1 reads SQVTM; CDR2 reads ANQGSEA. CDR3 length: 12 amino acids. J gave up 3 bases and V 4 bases, and 3 bases lay outside the gene matches. CDR3 nucleotides: TGCAGCGTTGGACAGGGACGCTACGAGCAGTACTTC. Its protein is CSVGQGRYEQYF.

V gene TRBV11-3 combines with J gene TRBJ1-1; no firm D call. Germline CDR1 reads SGHNT; CDR2 reads YENEEA. Trimming cost V 2 bases and J 3 bases, with 7 bases left between them. This CDR3 comprises 13 residues. For the CDR3, the DNA is TGTGCCAGCAGCTTAAATCGGGACACTGAAGCTTTCTTT. Translating it yields CASSLNRDTEAFF.

This chain joins TRBV4-1 and TRBJ1-1; D is unresolved. The CDR3 is made up of 14 amino acids. V was shortened by 6 bases and J by 1 base, with 12 bases between the two germline ends. CDR1 is MGHRA, CDR2 YSYEKL, per germline. DNA of the CDR3: TGCGCCAGCAGACCTCGGGAGCCGAACACTGAAGCTTTCTTT. Its translation: CASRPREPNTEAFF.

The CDR3 loop reads CASSSGGSMNTEAFF. CDR3 bases: TGTGCCAGTAGTAGCGGGGGGTCTATGAACACTGAAGCTTTCTTT. The chain joins TRBV19 to TRBJ1-1; D is possibly TRBD1 (5 bases). There are 15 residues in the CDR3. Germline CDR1 and CDR2: LNHDA and SQIVND (reference sequence). Trimming took 4 bases from V and 0 from J, leaving 12 bases between them.

Ten or more counts support this clonotype. This rearrangement joins TRBV5-1 to TRBJ1-1; no firm D call. Germline V CDR1 and CDR2: SGHRS, YFSETQ. Trimming left V 1 base short and J 1 base short, with 8 bases between. There are 14 residues in the CDR3. CDR3 loop: CASSLRHENTEAFF. As DNA, the CDR3 is TGCGCCAGCAGCTTGCGACATGAGAACACTGAAGCTTTCTTT.

This clonotype was counted at least ten times. V usage is TRBV11-3 and J usage is TRBJ2-5, with D perhaps matching TRBD1 or TRBD2 (8 bases each). The CDR3 totals 16 residues. The germline V and J ends were trimmed by 5 bases and 2 bases, with 18 bases remaining between them. CDR1 is SGHNT, CDR2 YENEEA, per germline. In DNA, the CDR3 is TGTGCCAGCAGCCGCGGGAGGACAGGGCAACAAGAGACCCAGTACTTC. It is translated as CASSRGRTGQQETQYF.

This chain links TRBV28 with TRBJ2-7; TRBD1 matches at 8 bases. With V trimmed by 7 bases and J by 6 bases, 5 bases remained unmatched. This CDR3 is 12 amino acids long. From germline, CDR1 is MDHEN and CDR2 SYDVKM. CDR3 loop: CASTEDRVEQYF. The CDR3 nucleotides read TGTGCCAGCACCGAGGACAGGGTCGAGCAGTACTTC.

The J gene is TRBJ1-3, the V gene TRBV5-1; possible D gene TRBD1, 5 bases. V was cut by 0 bases and J by 4 bases, with 20 bases left in between. Germline lookup yields CDR1 SGHRS and CDR2 YFSETQ. The CDR3 loop spans 18 amino acids. The CDR3 DNA reads as TGCGCCAGCAGCTTGGCCGGGAATCGGGGGAATGGAGGAAACACCATATATTTT. Protein sequence: CASSLAGNRGNGGNTIYF.

The chain carries TRBV7-3 and TRBJ1-1, with 7 bases identical to TRBD1. With V trimmed by 5 bases and J by 3 bases, 6 bases remained unmatched. The CDR3 extends over 14 amino acids. CDR1 is SGHTA and CDR2 is FQGTGA in the germline V gene. Here the CDR3 reads CASSQQGPDTEAFF. CDR3 coding DNA: TGTGCCAGCAGCCAACAGGGGCCGGACACTGAAGCTTTCTTT.

The chain has TRBV19 and TRBJ2-3, with D hard to call. Per germline, CDR1 LNHDA and CDR2 SQIVND (reference sequence). Trimming stripped 5 bases from V and 4 bases from J, with 16 bases between. The CDR3 contains 15 residues. The CDR3 is CASSRSQDPSDTQYF. The CDR3, as DNA: TGTGCCAGTAGTCGAAGCCAGGACCCGTCAGATACGCAGTATTTT.

The chain is built from TRBV7-3 and TRBJ2-3; D uncertain. CDR1 is SGHTA, CDR2 FQGTGA, per germline. V was cut by 5 bases and J by 3 bases, with 9 bases left in between. The CDR3 covers 13 residues. Written as DNA, the CDR3 is TGTGCCAGCAGCACTACCACGACAGATACGCAGTATTTT. Translated: CASSTTTTDTQYF.

The chain uses TRBV12-3 or TRBV12-4 and TRBJ2-1; 8 bases are shared with TRBD2. The CDR3 length is 16 residues. V gave up 6 bases and J gave up 2 bases; unmatched junction bases: 9. CDR3 sequence reads: CASSPLPGLAYNEQFF. As DNA, the CDR3 is TGTGCCAGCAGCCCTTTACCGGGACTAGCCTACAATGAGCAGTTCTTC.

This clonotype was seen repeatedly, ten times or more. For the CDR3, the DNA is TGCAGTGCTAGGCCAACCGCGGGCTACACCTTC. This encodes CSARPTAGYTF. The chain employs TRBV20-1 and TRBJ1-2, with D unclear. CDR1 and CDR2 (germline): DFQATT, SNEGSKA (reference sequence). The CDR3 has 11 amino acids. V was shortened by 3 bases and J by 8 bases, with 10 bases between the two germline ends.

This clonotype was counted a few times. The chain combines TRBV9 with TRBJ1-1, with TRBD1 as a possible D gene (5 bases). Germline CDR1 reads SGDLS; CDR2 reads YYNGEE. With 3 bases removed from V and 11 bases from J, the gap between germline ends came to 11 bases. The CDR3 consists of 11 residues. Here the CDR3 reads CASSGGEGAFF. CDR3 coding DNA: TGTGCCAGCAGCGGGGGGGAGGGGGCTTTCTTT.

This clonotype was seen a handful of times. The chain has TRBV29-1 and TRBJ2-5; 11 nucleotides line up with TRBD1. The germline gives CDR1 SQVTM, CDR2 ANQGSEA. CDR3 length: 14 residues. Losses at the gene ends were 5 bases for V and 2 bases for J; bases not matched to a gene: 4. The CDR3 DNA is TGCAGCGTTAAGGACAGGGGGCGACAAGAGACCCAGTACTTC. It is translated as CSVKDRGRQETQYF.

This clonotype was counted at least ten times. The chain carries TRBV3-1 and TRBJ1-2; TRBD1 matches 8 bases. With 5 bases clipped from V and 7 bases from J, the junction kept 6 bases outside the gene matches. CDR1 and CDR2 (germline): LGHDT, YNNKEL (reference sequence). The CDR3 extends over 13 amino acids. CDR3 sequence reads: CASSARGRVGYTF. In nucleotides, the CDR3 is TGTGCCAGCAGCGCCAGGGGGCGAGTTGGCTACACCTTC.

Ten or more counts support this clonotype. The chain uses TRBV30 and TRBJ1-2, with D unresolved. The CDR3 loop spans 16 amino acids. The germline CDR1 and CDR2 sequences are GTSNPN and SVGIG (reference sequence). The chain's CDR3 is CALEKGTSLGNYGYTF. CDR3 in DNA: TGTGCACTCGAAAAAGGCACCAGCCTAGGAAACTATGGCTACACCTTC.

The J gene is TRBJ2-4, the V gene TRBV7-2; TRBD2 aligns across 13 bases. The CDR3 contains 13 residues. V lost 2 bases, J lost 15 bases, and 4 bases stayed unmatched. Germline V CDR1 and CDR2: SGHTA, FQGNSA. The CDR3 region is CASSLPGLAGLYF. DNA for the CDR3: TGTGCCAGCAGCTTACCGGGACTAGCGGGATTGTACTTC.

CDR3 region: CASSLIGGADTQYF. The CDR3 DNA follows: TGTGCCAGCAGCTTAATAGGGGGCGCAGATACGCAGTATTTT. The chain is built from TRBV7-8 and TRBJ2-3; TRBD1 agrees at 7 bases. CDR1 and CDR2 (germline): SGHVS, FQNEAQ. There are 14 residues in the CDR3. V lost 2 bases to trimming and J lost 4 bases; unmatched junction nucleotides: 3.

For this clonotype: At one boundary the junction diverges from the germline segment, which might be a read error. The J gene is TRBJ2-3, the V gene TRBV6-2 or TRBV6-3; D ambiguous. In germline, CDR1 is MNHEY, CDR2 SVGEGT. The CDR3 is 15 amino acids. CDR3 sequence: CASSPLGLSTDTQYF. CDR3 nucleotide sequence: TGTGCCAGCAGCCCTCTGGGCCTCTCCACAGACACGCAGTATTTT.

This clonotype has just a few counts. The chain uses TRBV3-1 and TRBJ2-6; no clear D. Germline CDR1 is LGHDT and CDR2 is YNNKEL (reference sequence). Trimming shortened V by 1 base and J by 0 bases, and 7 bases separated the two germline ends. The CDR3 is 16 amino acids. CDR3 residues: CASSQAYSSGANVLTF. The CDR3 DNA is TGTGCCAGCAGCCAAGCCTACTCCTCTGGGGCCAACGTCCTGACTTTC.

This chain links TRBV19 with TRBJ2-1; D gene ambiguous. Trimming stripped 4 bases from V and 5 bases from J, with 12 bases between. CDR3 size: 14 residues. The germline CDR1 and CDR2 sequences are LNHDA and SQIVND (reference sequence). The CDR3 reads CASSNYRINNEQFF. The DNA for the CDR3 is TGTGCCAGTAGTAATTACCGGATAAACAATGAGCAGTTCTTC.

This clonotype was counted ten times or more. The gene calls are TRBV6-2 or TRBV6-3 and TRBJ2-7; TRBD2 agrees at 13 bases. Germline assignment: CDR1 MNHEY and CDR2 SVGEGT. The CDR3 loop spans 15 amino acids. V gave up 5 bases and J gave up 5 bases; unmatched junction bases: 6. The CDR3 here is CASSLWTSGSHEQYF. The CDR3 nucleotides are TGTGCCAGCAGTCTGTGGACTAGCGGGAGCCACGAGCAGTACTTC.